This record covers a single T cell receptor beta chain. The clone's antigen remains unknown. No base qualities exist here, and no much larger clone lies one base off it. CDR1 and CDR2 were assigned from the germline V gene as MNHEY and SVGAGI. The CDR3 numbers 15 residues from cysteine through phenylalanine. The sequence is cut down to CDR3 DNA, 45 bases in frame from base 1. Between the V and J ends, shortened by 2 bases and 3 bases respectively, the junction contains 10 bases. These data belong to a study of CD8+ T cells in alopecia areata (dated by TCRdb to 2017 to 2018). About the investigation overall: The treated patients, all with moderate-to-severe alopecia areata, were enrolled in an open-label pilot trial of oral tofacitinib given at 5 to 10 mg twice daily. Scalp clonality was compared across normal scalp (n=4), patchy alopecia areata scalp (n=8), and alopecia totalis/universalis scalp (n=8). The study used high-throughput TCRbeta sequencing to examine T cell clonal expansion in alopecia areata, in both the C3H/HeJ mouse model and human patients. Patients received tofacitinib for 6 to 18 months and were then followed off drug for 6 months to check for delayed response and recurrence. The RNA source kit depended on sample type: the PAXgene miRNA kit for fixed scalp, the miRNeasy kit for PBMCs, and the RNeasy kit for mouse skin. immunoSEQ multiplex PCR using 35 Vbeta forward primers and 13 Jbeta reverse primers was used to amplify TCRbeta CDR3 regions. Biopsies were taken from tofacitinib-treated patients at baseline and at 4 and 24 weeks of treatment, and a later scalp biopsy was taken in several of the tofacitinib-treated patients. In treated patients, disease severity was measured using the SALT score, which gives the percentage of scalp surface area affected. On the human side, TCRbeta sequencing was run on scalp tissue and on sorted CD4+ and CD8+ peripheral blood T cells from healthy controls and from alopecia areata patients with either patchy or totalis/universalis disease. Results the study describes overall, beyond this receptor: Because the treated cohort was small and included a single nonresponder, larger studies are needed to assess links between baseline CD8+ expansion and response. Shared TCR sequences between patients were less evident than in mice, which may be partly attributable to HLA diversity in the patient population. Scalp TCR repertoire analysis is complicated because resident alphabeta T cells in normal human skin are also sequenced, whereas mouse skin is dominated by gammadelta T cells. During tofacitinib treatment, many expanded lesional clones remained in scalp and blood, and this persistence may partly explain relapse after treatment is stopped. Tofacitinib significantly lowered scalp clonality and the number of expanded CD8+ clones among the top 100 scalp clones. Higher clonality and more expanded CD8+ clones were observed in lesional scalp than in normal scalp, particularly in alopecia totalis/universalis, a finding suggestive of antigenic drive.

The time point label for this specimen denotes: around 22 weeks on oral tofacitinib. The treatment or condition label for this specimen denotes: oral pan-JAK inhibitor, 5-10 mg twice daily. Lesional scalp punch biopsies and peripheral blood were collected from alopecia areata patients. PBMCs were isolated by density centrifugation and stained for CD3, CD4 and CD8, and CD4+ and CD8+ T cells were sorted on a FACSAria. Library preparation used the immunoSEQ multiplex PCR assay. To provide template for TCR sequencing, every sample had RNA extracted and reverse transcribed into cDNA. SuperScript III was used to make first-strand cDNA, primed with a 2:1 mix of oligo-dT and random hexamers. A synthetic immune receptor repertoire was used to measure amplification bias, and any remaining bias was corrected computationally. Per the original workflow: Raw reads were preprocessed to remove errors, and CDR3 was defined by IMGT conventions from the conserved cysteine to phenylalanine. Clonality was computed by normalizing Shannon entropy by log2 of the number of productive unique TCRs and subtracting the result from 1. Whether each scalp clone was CD4 or CD8 was inferred by checking scalp TCRbeta sequences against the CD4 and CD8 repertoires from sorted blood. The table was pulled from immuneACCESS by TCRdb, which kept in-frame rearrangements only. Such tables lose some clones; where checked, under half of the loss comes from unresolved V genes, and the rest has no known cause. Clone size and V and J calls were adopted from that table, with D and trimming inferred from the DNA. The sample table records under 150,000 clones; 56% of these occur just once. The ten largest account for 3% to 4% of the sample.

This receptor was obtained from a human donor with alopecia areata. The rearranged chain carries TRBV6-5 and TRBJ2-2; the D gene is perhaps TRBD2, from 5 matching bases. This sample comprised CD4+ T cells sorted from blood, obtained at week 24, from a patient treated with tofacitinib. The CDR3 protein is CASSYVWRDTGELFF. The sequence in DNA is TGTGCCAGCAGTTACGTTTGGCGGGACACCGGGGAGCTGTTTTTT.